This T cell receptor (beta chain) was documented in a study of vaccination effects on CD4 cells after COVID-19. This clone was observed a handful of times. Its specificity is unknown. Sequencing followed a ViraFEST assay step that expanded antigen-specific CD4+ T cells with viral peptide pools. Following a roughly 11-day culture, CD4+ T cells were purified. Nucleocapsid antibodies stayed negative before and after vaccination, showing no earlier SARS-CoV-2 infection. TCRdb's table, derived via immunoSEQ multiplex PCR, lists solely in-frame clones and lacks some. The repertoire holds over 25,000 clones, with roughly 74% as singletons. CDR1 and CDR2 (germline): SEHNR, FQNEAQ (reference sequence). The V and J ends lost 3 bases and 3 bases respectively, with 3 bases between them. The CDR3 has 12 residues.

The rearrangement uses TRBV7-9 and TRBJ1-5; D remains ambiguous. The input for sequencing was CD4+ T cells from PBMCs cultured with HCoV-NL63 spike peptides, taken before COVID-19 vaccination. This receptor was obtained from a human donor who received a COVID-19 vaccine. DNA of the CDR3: TGTGCCAGCAGCTTGGACAATCAGCCCCAGCATTTT. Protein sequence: CASSLDNQPQHF.